This T cell receptor beta chain comes out of a study of blood T cell repertoires in COVID-19. Study information: Sources were T cells, B-cell-depleted T cells, or PBMCs; the material itself was cDNA or gDNA.

Seattle's cohort entered during active infection and was followed longitudinally. The CDR3 contains 15 residues. V was pared by 5 bases and J by 9 bases, with 13 bases of the junction left unmatched. Germline V gene lookup returns CDR1 LGHDT and CDR2 YNNKEL (reference sequence). In the original processing: Estimation of nucleated cell counts relied on the amplification of reference gene primers. Profiling relied on immunoSEQ multiplex PCR, and the TCRdb table lists in-frame clones only, not all of them. V, J and clone size derive from that table, while D and trimming were established from the DNA sequence. This sample has about 150,000 clones, with about 88% found just once.

The sample consisted of peripheral blood. The V call is TRBV3-1 (or the pseudogene TRBV3-2), the J call TRBJ2-4, with 7 bases lining up with TRBD2. The TCR was taken from a human donor with COVID-19, enrolled during active disease. The donor label of this sample is uncertain. CDR3 nucleotide sequence: TGTGCCAGCAGCTCTGGGCCAGGCGGGAGTCCCATTCAGTACTTC. Translation gives CASSSGPGGSPIQYF.